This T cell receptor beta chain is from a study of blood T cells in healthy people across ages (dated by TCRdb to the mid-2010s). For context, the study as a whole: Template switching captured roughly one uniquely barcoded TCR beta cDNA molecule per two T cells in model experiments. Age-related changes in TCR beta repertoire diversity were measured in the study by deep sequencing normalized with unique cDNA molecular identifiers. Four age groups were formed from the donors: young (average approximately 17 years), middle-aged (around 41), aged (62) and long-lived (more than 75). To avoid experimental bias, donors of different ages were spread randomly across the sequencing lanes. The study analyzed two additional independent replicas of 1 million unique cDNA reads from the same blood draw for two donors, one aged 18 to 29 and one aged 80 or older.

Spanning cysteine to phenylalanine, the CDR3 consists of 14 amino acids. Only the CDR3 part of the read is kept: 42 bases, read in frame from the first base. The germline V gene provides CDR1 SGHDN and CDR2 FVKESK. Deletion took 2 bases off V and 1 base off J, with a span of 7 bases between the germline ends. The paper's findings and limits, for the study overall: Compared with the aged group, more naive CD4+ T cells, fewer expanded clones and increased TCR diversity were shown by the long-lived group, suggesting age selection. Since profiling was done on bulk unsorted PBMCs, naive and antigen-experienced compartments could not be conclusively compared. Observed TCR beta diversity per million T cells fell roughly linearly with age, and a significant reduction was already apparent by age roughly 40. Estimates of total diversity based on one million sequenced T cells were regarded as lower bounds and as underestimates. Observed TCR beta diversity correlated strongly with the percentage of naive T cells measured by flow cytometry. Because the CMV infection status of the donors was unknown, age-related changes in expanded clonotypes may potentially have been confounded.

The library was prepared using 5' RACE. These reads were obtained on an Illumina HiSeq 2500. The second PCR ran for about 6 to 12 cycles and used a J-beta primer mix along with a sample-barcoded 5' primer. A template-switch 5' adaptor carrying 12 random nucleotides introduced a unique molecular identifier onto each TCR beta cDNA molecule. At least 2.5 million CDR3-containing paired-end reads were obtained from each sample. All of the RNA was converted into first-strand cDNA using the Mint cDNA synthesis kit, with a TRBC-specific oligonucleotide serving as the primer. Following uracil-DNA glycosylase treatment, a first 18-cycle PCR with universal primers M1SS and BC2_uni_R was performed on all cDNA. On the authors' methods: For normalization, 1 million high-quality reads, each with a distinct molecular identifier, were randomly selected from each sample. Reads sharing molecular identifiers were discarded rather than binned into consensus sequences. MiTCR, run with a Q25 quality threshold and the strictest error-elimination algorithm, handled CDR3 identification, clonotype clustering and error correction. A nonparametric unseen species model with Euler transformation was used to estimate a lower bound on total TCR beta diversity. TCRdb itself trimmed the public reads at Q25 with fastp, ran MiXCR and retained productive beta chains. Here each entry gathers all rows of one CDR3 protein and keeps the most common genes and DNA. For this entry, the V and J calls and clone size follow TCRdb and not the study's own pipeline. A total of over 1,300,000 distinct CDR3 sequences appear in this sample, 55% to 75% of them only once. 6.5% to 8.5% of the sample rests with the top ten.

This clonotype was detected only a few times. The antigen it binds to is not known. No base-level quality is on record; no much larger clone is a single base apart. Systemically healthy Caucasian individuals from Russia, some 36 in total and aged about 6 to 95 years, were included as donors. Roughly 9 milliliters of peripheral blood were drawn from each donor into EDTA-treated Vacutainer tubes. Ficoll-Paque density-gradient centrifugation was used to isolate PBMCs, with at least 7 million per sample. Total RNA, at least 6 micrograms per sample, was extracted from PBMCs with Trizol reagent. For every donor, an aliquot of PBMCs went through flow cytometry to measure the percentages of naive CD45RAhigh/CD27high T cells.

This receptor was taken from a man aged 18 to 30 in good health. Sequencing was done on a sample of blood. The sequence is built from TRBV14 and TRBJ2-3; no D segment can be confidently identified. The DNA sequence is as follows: TGTGCCAGCAGCCAACTCACAGGCACAGATACGCAGTATTTT. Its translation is CASSQLTGTDTQYF.